This T cell receptor (beta chain) appears in the sequencing data of a study of CD8 T cells in ankylosing spondylitis. Germline lookup yields CDR1 SGHTA and CDR2 FQGNSA. The V end was cut by 3 bases, the J end by 2 bases, with 10 bases between. The CDR3 has 14 residues. This clonotype was observed many times. MiXCR, run by TCRdb on the 5' RACE reads, gives a single entry per CDR3 protein. The sample has 120,000 to 150,000 distinct CDR3 sequences; about 8% are singletons. Source material: synovial fluid, either unsorted or a sorted T cell fraction (not recorded which). This clonotype was sampled from a male donor with ankylosing spondylitis. The rearrangement uses TRBV7-2 and TRBJ2-5; no definite D call. The CDR3 spells CASSFPVTQETQYF. In nucleotides, the CDR3 is TGTGCCAGCAGCTTCCCCGTAACACAAGAGACCCAGTACTTC.